A selection of T cell receptor beta chains follows, all from one sample in a study of blood T cells in healthy people across ages. TCRdb re-analysed the 5' RACE reads in MiXCR, keeping a single row per CDR3 protein. Found here are 750,000 to 950,000 distinct CDR3 sequences, approximately 53% of them singletons; the top ten hold about 42%. Sample: blood. All receptors come from a man older than 75 in good health. Each CDR3 is given with its conserved first and last residue. Each record gives: D gene, J gene, V gene, clone size, CDR3 DNA, CDR3 protein. D genes are given only for firm matches. Clone size is not always given. Where it is, it says once, few, many or a class for expanded clones.

NA	TRBJ1-2	TRBV5-1	NA	TGCGCCAGCATCGGGGTTCCCTTTCGATATGGCTACACCTTC	CASIGVPFRYGYTF
TRBD1	TRBJ1-5	TRBV6-6	NA	TGTGCCAGCAGTTTAACAGGGGACAAGCCCCAGCATTTT	CASSLTGDKPQHF
NA	TRBJ2-1	TRBV5-1	NA	TGCGCCAGCAGCTTGGAGGTGAGAGCCAATGAGCAGTTCTTC	CASSLEVRANEQFF
NA	TRBJ2-5	TRBV9	NA	TGTGCCAGCAGCGTAGAGGGTGTGGAGACCCAGTACTTC	CASSVEGVETQYF
TRBD2	TRBJ2-2	TRBV20-1	NA	TGCAGTGCGGACCCCCGAGCGGGAGGGCCCGGGGAGCTGTTTTTT	CSADPRAGGPGELFF
NA	TRBJ2-5	TRBV5-1	NA	TGCGCCAGCAGCTTGGAGGCCCAGGGCCCCTACAATGAGCAGTACTTC	CASSLEAQGPYNEQYF
NA	TRBJ2-1	TRBV6-5	NA	TGTGCCAGCACCCAAGGGACGGGTGAGCAGTTCTTC	CASTQGTGEQFF
TRBD1	TRBJ1-4	TRBV27	NA	TGTGCCAGCAGTCCCCGGACAGGGTATAATGAAGAACTGTTTTTT	CASSPRTGYNEELFF
NA	TRBJ2-5	TRBV20-1	once	TGCAGTGCTACCTCGACCCCTGGGGAGACCCAGTACTTC	CSATSTPGETQYF
NA	TRBJ1-1	TRBV12-3/TRBV12-4	NA	TGTGCCAGCAGGCGGTGGTCGGAGTCGAACACTGAAGCTTTCTTT	CASRRWSESNTEAFF
TRBD1	TRBJ1-2	TRBV20-1	NA	TGCAGTACGAACAATGTCCCGGGACAGGGAATCTATGGCTACACCTTC	CSTNNVPGQGIYGYTF
TRBD1	TRBJ2-1	TRBV29-1	NA	TGCAGCGTTGAAAGGACAGGGGGAGGCGAGCAGTTCTTC	CSVERTGGGEQFF
TRBD2	TRBJ2-1	TRBV24-1	NA	TGTGCCACCAGTGACCGGGGACTAGCGGGAAGTGAGCAGTTCTTC	CATSDRGLAGSEQFF
TRBD2	TRBJ2-4	TRBV4-1	NA	TGCGCCAGCAGCCAAGCGGGAGCGGGAGCTAAAAACATTCAGTACTTC	CASSQAGAGAKNIQYF
NA	TRBJ2-7	TRBV29-1	few	TGCAGCGGCAGGACGGGGCGCGAGCAGTACTTC	CSGRTGREQYF
NA	TRBJ2-1	TRBV5-1	NA	TGCGCCAGCAGCTTCCGCCGAGGCGACGAGCAGTTCTTC	CASSFRRGDEQFF
NA	TRBJ2-5	TRBV29-1	once	TGCAGCACCAGGGCCTCCCAAGAGACCCAGTACTTC	CSTRASQETQYF
NA	TRBJ2-3	TRBV4-2	NA	TGTGCCAGCAGCCATTACTCTTCTCGATACGCGTATTTT	CASSHYSSRYAYF
NA	TRBJ2-3	TRBV12-3/TRBV12-4	NA	TGTGCCAGCAGTCCCGACTTAAAGTTGGGCACAGATACGCAGTATTTT	CASSPDLKLGTDTQYF
NA	TRBJ2-7	TRBV12-3/TRBV12-4	NA	TGTGCCAGCAGCCTTTCGGACAGTCCCTACGAGCAGTACTTC	CASSLSDSPYEQYF
TRBD1	TRBJ2-7	TRBV12-5	NA	TGTGCTAGTGTTTGGGGACAGCAATACGAGCAGTACTTC	CASVWGQQYEQYF
NA	TRBJ1-2	TRBV10-3	NA	TGTGCCATCAGTGAGTCTAGTTGGGACACTCACTATGGCTACACCTTC	CAISESSWDTHYGYTF
TRBD2	TRBJ2-3	TRBV4-1	few	TGCGCCAGCAGCCCTTTAGGGACTAGCGGGAGACCACGGGCGTATTTT	CASSPLGTSGRPRAYF
TRBD1	TRBJ2-5	TRBV12-5	NA	TGTGCTAGTGCCACGGACAGGTGGGAGACCCAGTACTTC	CASATDRWETQYF
TRBD1	TRBJ1-2	TRBV2	few	TGTGCCAGCAGTGGCAGGACAGGGGGCGTCTACACCTTC	CASSGRTGGVYTF
TRBD1	TRBJ1-2	TRBV6-2/TRBV6-3	NA	TGTGCCAGCAGGATCCGGGACAGCAACTATGGCTACACCTTC	CASRIRDSNYGYTF
TRBD1	TRBJ2-7	TRBV6-5	NA	TGTGCCAGCAGCCTGGACAGGGGTAGCGAGCAGTACTTC	CASSLDRGSEQYF
NA	TRBJ2-1	TRBV20-1	NA	TGCAGTGTCCCAGGGCTAGTGTTCCGATACAATGAGCAGTTCTTC	CSVPGLVFRYNEQFF
NA	TRBJ2-1	TRBV3-1	NA	TGTGCCAGCAGCCGATACTACAATGAGCAGTTCTTC	CASSRYYNEQFF
TRBD1	TRBJ2-7	TRBV5-1	NA	TGCGCCAGCAGCCCGGAACAGGGGTGGCTCTACGAGCAGTACTTC	CASSPEQGWLYEQYF
NA	TRBJ2-7	TRBV6-2/TRBV6-3	NA	TGTGCCAGCAAGACCCCGGCGGCCTACGAGCAGTACTTC	CASKTPAAYEQYF
NA	TRBJ1-2	TRBV28	NA	TGTGCCAGCAGTCCCGGCGGGGGCGATGGCTACACCTTC	CASSPGGGDGYTF
NA	TRBJ1-5	TRBV5-1	once	TGCGCCAGCAGCTCAACGCCGGGTATCGATCAGCCCCAGCATTTT	CASSSTPGIDQPQHF
TRBD1	TRBJ2-3	TRBV11-2	NA	TGTGCCAGCACTCAGACAGGGGATGGATACGCGTATTTT	CASTQTGDGYAYF